Listed below are T cell receptor beta chains from one sample, sequenced in a study of PD-1 blockade in mismatch repair-deficient tumors. Generated by immunoSEQ multiplex PCR, the TCRdb table keeps only in-frame clones and is missing some. Among about 60,000 clones listed, approximately 88% were seen once. Material: peripheral blood, obtained 52 weeks after starting pembrolizumab. These receptors originate from an adult with mismatch repair-deficient cancer. Each CDR3 is given with its conserved first and last residue. D genes are given only for firm matches. For some rows the clone size is stated as once, few or many, or as a class when expanded; others skip it.

length,D,size,J,V,DNA,CDR3
12,NA,NA,TRBJ1-4,TRBV30,TGTGCCTGGGGACAAGCAAATGAAAAACTGTTTTTT,CAWGQANEKLFF
14,NA,NA,TRBJ2-7,TRBV19,TGTGCCAGTAGTCTAAGGGACACCCGTTACGAGCAGTACTTC,CASSLRDTRYEQYF
15,NA,NA,TRBJ2-7,TRBV27,TGTGCCAGCAGCGCTACCCCCGGGGCAAATTACGAGCAGTACTTC,CASSATPGANYEQYF
16,TRBD1,NA,TRBJ1-3,TRBV4-3,TGCGCCAGCAGCCAACAAACAGGGGGCCTTGGAAACACCATATATTTT,CASSQQTGGLGNTIYF
15,TRBD1,once,TRBJ2-7,TRBV6-5,TGTGCCAGCAGTTACTCGGGGACAGCCCAAGGCGAGCAGTACTTC,CASSYSGTAQGEQYF
14,TRBD1,NA,TRBJ2-3,TRBV6-4,TGTGCCAGCAGTGACTCACAGGGGGCAGATACGCAGTATTTT,CASSDSQGADTQYF
13,NA,NA,TRBJ1-2,TRBV29-1,TGCAGCGTTGAAGAAGGTCCCTTCAGAGGCTACACCTTC,CSVEEGPFRGYTF
12,NA,few,TRBJ2-4,TRBV19,TGTGCCAGTAGTATGACCGATACCTTTCAGTACTTC,CASSMTDTFQYF
19,TRBD2,NA,TRBJ2-5,TRBV30,TGTGCCTGGAGTGTACGACAGGGCCTAGCGGGGAATCTTCAAGAGACCCAGTACTTC,CAWSVRQGLAGNLQETQYF
16,NA,once,TRBJ2-6,TRBV5-1,TGCGCCAGCAAGAGCTATGGTATTTCTGGGGCCAACGTCCTGACTTTC,CASKSYGISGANVLTF
12,TRBD2,NA,TRBJ2-7,TRBV28,TGTGCCAGCAGTTGGCCCGGGACTAGCGCTTACTTC,CASSWPGTSAYF
16,NA,NA,TRBJ2-5,TRBV18,TGTGCCAGCTCACTAAACCCGGATCCAGGCCAAGAGACCCAGTACTTC,CASSLNPDPGQETQYF
15,NA,NA,TRBJ2-7,TRBV7-6,TGTGCCAGCAGCGCTGAGGACACCGGTTCCTACGAGCAGTACTTC,CASSAEDTGSYEQYF
19,NA,once,TRBJ1-5,TRBV11-3,TGTGCCAGCAGCTTAGATCAGGGGTGGAACGGGTTGCGGTGGCAGCCCCAGCATTTT,CASSLDQGWNGLRWQPQHF
14,NA,NA,TRBJ1-1,TRBV7-9,TGTGCCAGCAGCCTGGGAGGGCAGCTCGCTGAAGCTTTCTTT,CASSLGGQLAEAFF
15,TRBD2,NA,TRBJ2-7,TRBV4-2,TGTGCCAGCAGCCGAGGACTAGCGGGAGATCACGAGCAGTACTTC,CASSRGLAGDHEQYF
13,NA,NA,TRBJ2-7,TRBV6-6,TGTGCCAGCAGCACAGGGTCGGCCTACGAGCAGTACTTC,CASSTGSAYEQYF
18,NA,NA,TRBJ2-3,TRBV5-3,TGTGCCAGAAGCTTGCGGGTAAAAAGGGCGTGCGACACAGATACGCAGTATTTT,CARSLRVKRACDTDTQYF
14,TRBD1,NA,TRBJ2-7,TRBV18,TGTGCCAGCTCACGAAGGACAGGCCCCAACGAGCAGTACTTC,CASSRRTGPNEQYF
14,NA,NA,TRBJ1-1,TRBV29-1,TGCAGCGTTGATTTAAGTAGCCTGAACACTGAAGCTTTCTTT,CSVDLSSLNTEAFF
13,NA,NA,TRBJ2-5,TRBV11-2,TGTGCCAGCAGCTTCGATCTCCAAGAGACCCAGTACTTC,CASSFDLQETQYF
9,NA,few,TRBJ1-5,TRBV6-1,TGTGCCAGCGATCAGCCCCAGCATTTT,CASDQPQHF
19,TRBD2,NA,TRBJ2-2,TRBV9,TGTGCCAGCAGCGTACGGCCGGAGGGAGGGCCGGCCAACACCGGGGAGCTGTTTTTT,CASSVRPEGGPANTGELFF
13,NA,few,TRBJ2-2,TRBV7-9,TGTGCCAGCAGCTTAACGCTCACCGGGGAGCTGTTTTTT,CASSLTLTGELFF
11,NA,NA,TRBJ2-2,TRBV29-1,TGCAGCGTTTATATCTCCGGGGAGCTGTTTTTT,CSVYISGELFF
17,NA,NA,TRBJ1-4,TRBV6-1,TGTGCCAGCAGTGTACGACTCCACGAGGCAACTAATGAAAAACTGTTTTTT,CASSVRLHEATNEKLFF
13,NA,NA,TRBJ1-2,TRBV15,TGTGCCACCAGGGGACCTGGGATCTATGGCTACACCTTC,CATRGPGIYGYTF
14,TRBD1,NA,TRBJ2-7,TRBV10-3,TGTGCCAGCAGAATGGGACAGGGGGAGATGGAGCAGTACTTC,CASRMGQGEMEQYF
15,NA,few,TRBJ2-1,TRBV19,TGTGCCAGTAGTTCGTCCTTGAGCTCCTACAATGAGCAGTTCTTC,CASSSSLSSYNEQFF
18,TRBD2,NA,TRBJ2-3,TRBV9,TGTGCCAGCAGCGTAGGGGGAGGGAGCGGAGCCCTCACAGATACGCAGTATTTT,CASSVGGGSGALTDTQYF
15,TRBD1,once,TRBJ1-2,TRBV5-1,TGCGCCAGCAGCCCCGGGACAGGGGGCTTCTATGGCTACACCTTC,CASSPGTGGFYGYTF
15,TRBD1,NA,TRBJ1-1,TRBV4-2,TGTGCCAGCAGCCCAGGCCCTGCAGGGGGCACTGAAGCTTTCTTT,CASSPGPAGGTEAFF
15,TRBD2,NA,TRBJ2-1,TRBV30,TGTGCCTGGACTGCGGGGGGGGGCTCCTACAATGAGCAGTTCTTC,CAWTAGGGSYNEQFF
15,TRBD1,NA,TRBJ1-1,TRBV4-1,TGCGCCAGCAGCCAACATCAGGGGGCGGGCACTGAAGCTTTCTTT,CASSQHQGAGTEAFF
15,NA,NA,TRBJ2-2,TRBV7-9,TGTGCCAGCAGCTTAGGGGGCCCGAACACCGGGGAGCTGTTTTTT,CASSLGGPNTGELFF
16,TRBD2,NA,TRBJ2-7,TRBV28,TGTGCCAGCAGTTTATCCCTGGGGACTACCACCTACGAGCAGTACTTC,CASSLSLGTTTYEQYF
14,NA,NA,TRBJ2-7,TRBV13,TGTGCCAGCAGCTTACAGGACAGCTCCTACGAGCAGTACTTC,CASSLQDSSYEQYF
15,NA,NA,TRBJ2-3,TRBV11-2,TGTGCCAGCAGCCCCGCAGGGTGGCGGCCAGATACGCAGTATTTT,CASSPAGWRPDTQYF
15,TRBD2,NA,TRBJ2-1,TRBV14,TGTGCCAGCAGCCTTCGGACTAGCGTTTACAATGAGCAGTTCTTC,CASSLRTSVYNEQFF
16,TRBD2,NA,TRBJ2-5,TRBV7-6,TGTGCCAGCAGCTTACCTCCTGGACTAGGGAGGGAGACCCAGTACTTC,CASSLPPGLGRETQYF
15,TRBD2,NA,TRBJ2-2,TRBV11-2,TGTGCCAGCAGCTTAGTTAGACTAGCTACCGGGGAGCTGTTTTTT,CASSLVRLATGELFF
13,TRBD2,NA,TRBJ2-7,TRBV29-1,TGCAGCGGCACTAGCGGGAGGACCTACGAGCAGTACTTC,CSGTSGRTYEQYF
15,NA,NA,TRBJ2-1,TRBV6-1,TGTGCCAGCAACCTTAGAGCGGGCTCCTACAATGAGCAGTTCTTC,CASNLRAGSYNEQFF
16,NA,NA,TRBJ2-5,TRBV5-1,TGCGCCAGCAGCCCCCGCTCCGGAGCGGTTCAAGAGACCCAGTACTTC,CASSPRSGAVQETQYF
14,TRBD1,NA,TRBJ2-1,TRBV10-1,TGCGCCAGCAGTGGGGACAGGGGACGGAATGAGCAGTTCTTC,CASSGDRGRNEQFF
18,NA,NA,TRBJ2-3,TRBV4-1,TGCGCCAGCAGCCCCCGGGCCCAGGGTTTAGGTCCCACAGATACGCAGTATTTT,CASSPRAQGLGPTDTQYF
12,NA,NA,TRBJ1-1,TRBV30,TGTGCCTTCTATGGGGGGAACACTGAAGCTTTCTTT,CAFYGGNTEAFF
14,NA,NA,TRBJ2-5,TRBV29-1,TGCAGCGCCCTAACGGCGAGGTACCAAGAGACCCAGTACTTC,CSALTARYQETQYF
15,TRBD2,NA,TRBJ2-5,TRBV2,TGTGCCAGCAGGGGGACTAGCGGGAGTTCGGAGACCCAGTACTTC,CASRGTSGSSETQYF
14,NA,NA,TRBJ2-7,TRBV5-6,TGTGCCAGCAGCTTGGTCCAGAGAGAGCGCGAGCAGTACTTC,CASSLVQREREQYF